These 30 T cell receptor delta chains were sequenced from one sample in a study of gamma-delta chains in newborns, infants, children. TCRdb reanalysed the reads via CATT. The sample includes roughly 5,000 delta-chain clones, roughly 4% of them seen just once. Input material: blood. These receptors were taken from a child who was a newborn, infant or young child, either healthy, febrile or measles-vaccinated (not recorded which).

This clone was seen only a few times. TCRdb attributes to this sequence the protein of a much larger clone, which differs from the DNA translation at residue 15; a read error is likely, and the protein displayed is translated from the DNA. The CDR3 region has the DNA TGTGCTCTTGGGGGCCCTTTTACTAGGCTGGGGGGAATGACAGTACAACTCTTCTTT. Translation: CALGGPFTRLGGMTVQLFF. This chain joins TRDV1 and TRDJ2, with 7 bases aligning to TRDD3. The CDR3 is made up of 19 amino acids. Per the germline V gene, CDR1 is TSWWSYY and CDR2 is QGS.

Turning to this clone: A read error may produce the germline difference seen at one junction end. V is TRDV1 and J is TRDJ1, with 11 bases identical to TRDD3. Germline V gene sequence: CDR1 TSWWSYY, CDR2 QGS. The CDR3 consists of 20 residues. CDR3 nucleotides: TGTGCTCTTAGGGAACTCCGTTCAGGGGCTGGGGGATACCCAACCGATAAACTCATCTTT. It codes for CALRELRSGAGGYPTDKLIF.

This clone was recorded a few times. This DNA's translation differs at residue 10 from TCRdb's protein, which comes from a much larger clone; a read error is likely, and the protein shown is translated from the DNA. V gene TRDV2 combines with J gene TRDJ2; TRDD3 matches at 7 bases. Germline V gene data show CDR1 as GEAIGNYY and CDR2 as EKD. The CDR3 totals 14 residues. V was pared by 0 bases and J by 9 bases, with 6 bases of the junction left unmatched. This chain's CDR3 is CACDTVGIQSQLFF. The CDR3 DNA reads TGTGCCTGTGACACCGTCGGGATACAATCACAACTCTTCTTT.

The chain carries TRDV3 and TRDJ1; the match to TRDD3 covers 10 bases. The CDR3 is made up of 20 amino acids. Unmatched junction bases numbered 26, after V lost 3 bases and J lost 4 bases. Germline loops: CDR1 TVYSNPD, CDR2 GDNSRS (reference sequence). The CDR3 here is CAFSVSYVPPWGIEGDKLIF. The CDR3 DNA reads TGTGCCTTCTCCGTTTCCTACGTCCCTCCCTGGGGGATAGAGGGCGATAAACTCATCTTT.

CDR3 in DNA: TGTGCCTTTGGCCCTGGGGGATGCCGAGGCTCCTGGGACACCCGACAGATGTTTTTC. Its translation: CAFGPGGCRGSWDTRQMFF. V is TRDV3 and J is TRDJ3; 9 bases line up with TRDD3. V trimming: 2 bases; J trimming: 0 bases; junction bases outside the gene matches: 11. This CDR3 comprises 19 residues. CDR1 and CDR2 from the germline V gene are TVYSNPD and GDNSRS (reference sequence).

In its sample, this clone was seen a few times. One base away lies a much larger clone, so this may be a sequencing read error. The chain uses TRDV1 and TRDJ1; 11 bases map to TRDD3. The CDR3 covers 22 residues. Germline V gene data show CDR1 as TSWWSYY and CDR2 as QGS. V was pared by 3 bases and J by 3 bases, with 24 bases of the junction left unmatched. For the CDR3, the DNA is TGTGCTCTTGGGGACGCACCGCGATTTCTCTTCGTACTGGGGGATAACCCCGATAAACTCATCTTT. Residues: CALGDAPRFLFVLGDNPDKLIF.

This clone appeared a few times. The amino acid sequence in TCRdb belongs to a much larger clone and departs from this DNA's translation at residue 11, likely a sequencing read error; the sequence shown is translated from the DNA. The chain recombines TRDV1 with TRDJ2, with no clear D. CDR3 size: 19 residues. Trimming left V 1 base short and J 0 bases short, with 18 bases between. CDR1 is TSWWSYY, CDR2 QGS, per germline. The CDR3 region has the DNA TGTGCTCTTGGGGAACAACGCCCGTACTCAATCCCTTTGACAGCACAACTCTTCTTT. Amino acid sequence: CALGEQRPYSIPLTAQLFF.

As regards this clone: Translating this DNA gives a protein that differs at residue 3 from the TCRdb one, which belongs to a much larger clone; a read error is likely, and the protein shown is this translation. The V gene is TRDV1, the J gene TRDJ1; D may be TRDD3 (6 bases). This CDR3 comprises 13 residues. The germline gives CDR1 TSWWSYY, CDR2 QGS. As DNA, the CDR3 is TGTGCTCCTGGGGAACTCCCGACCGATAAACTCATCTTT. Translating it yields CAPGELPTDKLIF.

This clone is medium-sized (0.01 to 0.1%). The chain joins TRDV1 to TRDJ1, with TRDD3 identical over 8 bases. Germline CDR1 and CDR2: TSWWSYY and QGS. The junction had 12 bases not matched to a gene; V was cut back by 0 bases and J by 0 bases. The CDR3 contains 19 residues. CDR3 DNA: TGTGCTCTTGGGGAACTAATCCTGTCTGGGGGAGTGTACACCGATAAACTCATCTTT. Translation: CALGELILSGGVYTDKLIF.

In this sample, this clone is medium-sized (0.01 to 0.1%). Other DNA sequences in the sample encode the same CDR3. This chain uses TRDV1 with TRDJ1; the match to TRDD3 covers 10 bases. After removal of 5 bases from V and 0 bases from J, the junction contained 24 bases not matched to a gene. Germline V gene sequence: CDR1 TSWWSYY, CDR2 QGS. The CDR3 has 22 residues. The DNA of the CDR3 is TGTGCTCTTGGGAAAAAATCCTCTCCTAGGGGGATACGCCAACCGTACACCGATAAACTCATCTTT. It specifies CALGKKSSPRGIRQPYTDKLIF.

About this clone: The protein TCRdb lists belongs to a much larger clone and differs from this DNA's translation at residue 9, which points to a read error; the protein shown is made from the DNA. This chain uses TRDV1 with TRDJ1, with TRDD3 identical over 7 bases. Germline CDR1 is TSWWSYY and CDR2 is QGS. The CDR3 totals 15 residues. The junction had 9 bases not matched to a gene; V was cut back by 2 bases and J by 6 bases. For the CDR3, the DNA is TGTGCTCTTGGGGAAGCTTGGGGGACACCCCATAAACTCATCTTT. This codes for CALGEAWGTPHKLIF.

Worth noting for this clone: The likely explanation is a read error, given a far larger clone one base away. Other DNA sequences in the sample encode the same CDR3. The chain recombines TRDV1 with TRDJ1, with TRDD3 as a possible D gene (6 bases). Trimming took 5 bases from V and 2 from J, leaving 36 bases between them. From germline, CDR1 is TSWWSYY and CDR2 QGS. CDR3 length: 22 amino acids. This chain's CDR3 is CALGFPSSSSGVPNQGTDKLIF. As DNA, the CDR3 is TGTGCTCTTGGGTTCCCTTCTTCTTCGTCTGGGGTGCCGAATCAAGGGACCGATAAACTCATCTTT.

The sample holds a few counts of this clone. The protein given by TCRdb reflects a much larger clone and differs at residue 4 from this DNA's translation, likely from a read error; the protein shown is the DNA's translation. The genes are TRDV2 and TRDJ3; 12 bases line up with TRDD3. The CDR3 is made up of 19 amino acids. V lost 5 bases, J lost 5 bases, and 12 bases stayed unmatched. Looked up from germline, CDR1 is GEAIGNYY and CDR2 is EKD. In DNA, the CDR3 is TGTGCCTGTGGCACTGGGGGATACAACTGTTCCCGGGACACCCGACAGATGTTTTTC. This codes for CACGTGGYNCSRDTRQMFF.

As concerns this clone: A much more abundant neighbour one base away suggests this may be a read error. Other DNA sequences within the sample encode an identical CDR3. The chain has TRDV1 and TRDJ3, with D possibly being TRDD3 (6 bases). CDR3 length: 19 residues. Germline CDR1 is TSWWSYY and CDR2 is QGS. CDR3 nucleotide sequence: TGTGCTCTTGGGGAATCCTGGGGATCGGACTCCTGGGATACCCGACAGATGTTTTTC. This gives the protein CALGESWGSDSWDTRQMFF.

By share, this clone ranks as large. This sample includes further DNA sequences coding for the same CDR3. This chain connects TRDV1 to TRDJ2, with 11 bases identical to TRDD3. V trimming: 5 bases; J trimming: 0 bases; junction bases outside the gene matches: 11. Germline loops: CDR1 TSWWSYY, CDR2 QGS. The CDR3 loop spans 19 amino acids. The CDR3 protein is CALGTLEGLGDTLTAQLFF. DNA for the CDR3: TGTGCTCTTGGGACCCTAGAGGGACTGGGGGATACTTTGACAGCACAACTCTTCTTT.

This clone was seen a few times. This likely came from a read error, as a far larger clone is one base away. The chain recombines TRDV2 with TRDJ2; D gene ambiguous. Germline loops: CDR1 GEAIGNYY, CDR2 EKD. The CDR3 runs 11 residues. The CDR3, as DNA: TGTGCCTGTGACCTGACAGCACAACCCTTCTTT. Translating it yields CACDLTAQPFF.

For this clone: This may arise from a read error, as a much more abundant clone is one base away. This sample includes further DNA sequences coding for the same CDR3. The chain carries TRDV1 and TRDJ1; 10 nucleotides agree with TRDD3. The germline CDR1 and CDR2 sequences are TSWWSYY and QGS. J gave up 7 bases and V 1 base, and 15 bases lay outside the gene matches. The CDR3 covers 18 residues. The CDR3 DNA reads as TGTGCTCTTGGGGAACGCTTGGGCGGGGGATACGAGGCGAGTAAACTCATCTTT. The encoded protein is CALGERLGGGYEASKLIF.

In the case of this clone: A read error is possible here, since a much larger clone lies one base away. The sample holds other DNA sequences that translate to the same CDR3. The rearrangement links TRDV1 to TRDJ1, with 10 positions matching TRDD3. The CDR3 sequence is 18 residues long. Germline lookup yields CDR1 TSWWSYY and CDR2 QGS. In DNA, the CDR3 is TGTGCTCTTGGGGAAAAGACGTACTGGGGGATGTACACTGATAAACTCATCTTT. Amino acid sequence: CALGEKTYWGMYTDKLIF.

This clone was counted only a few times. An end of the junction does not agree with germline; a read error may underlie this. This sample also contains other DNA sequences that code for the same CDR3. This sequence joins TRDV3 and TRDJ2, with 13 bases aligning to TRDD3. The CDR3 runs to 28 residues. Germline V gives CDR1 TVYSNPD, CDR2 GDNSRS (reference sequence). CDR3 loop: CAFRALPIPPTGGYASGLSRALTAQLFF. The CDR3 DNA reads as TGTGCCTTTCGTGCCCTTCCAATCCCTCCAACTGGGGGATACGCCTCCGGTCTCTCCCGAGCTTTGACCGCACAACTCTTCTTT.

As to this clone: The protein in TCRdb stems from a much larger clone and differs at residue 13 from this DNA's translation, likely a read error; here the protein is translated from the DNA. The V call is TRDV3, the J call TRDJ3, with TRDD3 matching 12 bases. The germline gives CDR1 TVYSNPD, CDR2 GDNSRS (reference sequence). The CDR3 contains 19 residues. CDR3 region: CAFISGGYASSWGTRQMFF. The CDR3 nucleotides read TGTGCCTTTATTTCTGGGGGATACGCGAGCTCCTGGGGCACCCGACAGATGTTTTTC.

With regard to this clone: The amino acid sequence in TCRdb belongs to a much larger clone and departs from this DNA's translation at residue 3, likely a sequencing read error; the sequence shown is translated from the DNA. The chain combines TRAV29/DV5 with TRDJ2; 7 bases match TRDD3. The length of the CDR3 is 14 residues. Per germline, CDR1 NSMFDY and CDR2 ISSIKDK. The CDR3 region has the DNA TGTGCATCAAGCCCTGGGGGCCTCACAGCACAACTCTTCTTT. Its protein is CASSPGGLTAQLFF.

This clone came up a few times. A far larger clone differs by one base, so this is likely a read error. The same CDR3 is also encoded by other DNA sequences in this sample. The genes are TRDV1 and TRDJ3, with 10 bases aligning to TRDD3. This CDR3 contains 19 residues. CDR1 and CDR2 from the germline V gene are TSWWSYY and QGS. CDR3 DNA sequence: TGTGCTCTTGGGGAACTACATGGGGGATACACCTGGGACACCCGGCAGATGTTTTTC. It yields the protein CALGELHGGYTWDTRQMFF.

This clone occurred a few times. With a much larger clone just one base away, this may be a read error. Other DNA sequences in the sample encode the same CDR3. The rearrangement joins TRDV1 to TRDJ2, with 9 bases fitting TRDD2. CDR3 length: 25 residues. Germline loops: CDR1 TSWWSYY, CDR2 QGS. Losses at the gene ends were 1 base for V and 0 bases for J; bases not matched to a gene: 27. CDR3 amino acids: CALGEPRPSYSVLGDRKSLTAQLFF. The CDR3 DNA reads TGTGCTCTTGGGGAACCTCGGCCTTCCTACTCGGTGCTCGGGGATCGAAAATCTTTGACAGCACAACTCTTCTTT.

Regarding this clone: A much larger clone is a single base away; this may be a read error. The sample holds other DNA sequences that translate to the same CDR3. V usage is TRDV3 and J usage is TRDJ1; possibly TRDD3 for D (5 bases). The germline V and J ends were trimmed by 2 bases and 0 bases, with 19 bases remaining between them. The CDR3 runs 16 residues. Germline CDR1 is TVYSNPD and CDR2 is GDNSRS (reference sequence). CDR3 region: CAFHARIARYTDKLIF. CDR3 coding DNA: TGTGCCTTTCACGCTCGGATAGCCCGGTACACCGATAAACTCATCTTT.

The table lists this clone with a few counts. A read error is likely here: a far larger clone is one base away. The chain joins TRDV1 to TRDJ3, with D possibly matching TRDD3 (5 bases). The germline CDR1 and CDR2 sequences are TSWWSYY and QGS. The length of the CDR3 is 17 residues. The CDR3 here is CALGGLTGSWDTRQLFF. The CDR3 nucleotides are TGTGCTCTTGGGGGCCTTACTGGATCCTGGGACACCCGACAGCTGTTTTTC.

This clone was observed a few times. This may come from a read error, since a much larger clone is one base off. The sample contains more than one DNA sequence encoding this CDR3. J is TRDJ1 and V is TRDV1; TRDD2 is a possible D gene (9 bases). The germline V gene encodes CDR1 TSWWSYY and CDR2 QGS. The length of the CDR3 is 26 residues. The CDR3 is CALGELWALRPSYLITGGRYTDKLIF. CDR3 DNA sequence: TGTGCTCTTGGGGAACTATGGGCCCTGCGGCCTTCCTACCTTATTACTGGGGGCAGGTACACCGATAAACTCATCTTC.

Concerning this clone: TCRdb assigns this DNA the protein of a much larger clone, which departs from its translation at residue 8; this likely reflects a read error, and the protein shown comes from translating the DNA. The V gene is TRDV1, the J gene TRDJ1; 7 bases line up with TRDD3. J lost 4 bases, V lost 5 bases, and 19 bases had no gene match. The germline gives CDR1 TSWWSYY, CDR2 QGS. This CDR3 region has 18 residues. The CDR3 protein is CALGNSSTVLGRDDKLIF. The CDR3 DNA is TGTGCTCTTGGGAACTCCTCCACCGTACTGGGGCGAGACGATAAACTCATCTTT.

Concerning this clone: TCRdb's entry gives the protein of a much larger clone, which mismatches this DNA's translation at residue 10, likely from a read error; the protein reported here is translated from the DNA. The chain joins TRDV2 to TRDJ3; 10 bases line up with TRDD3. The germline V gene encodes CDR1 GEAIGNYY and CDR2 EKD. This CDR3 is built from 17 residues. The CDR3 nucleotides read TGTGCCTGTGACAGTACTGGGGGATCCTTGGACACCCGACAGATGTTTTTC. Encoded protein: CACDSTGGSLDTRQMFF.

In regard to this clone: For this DNA, TCRdb reports the protein of a much larger clone, which diverges at residue 12, most likely from a read error; the protein presented here is translated directly from the DNA. This sequence joins TRDV2 and TRDJ3; 9 nucleotides line up with TRDD3. CDR3 size: 19 residues. CDR1 and CDR2 from the germline V gene are GEAIGNYY and EKD. This CDR3 is CACDTYWGNSSRDTRQMFF. The CDR3 DNA sequence: TGTGCCTGTGATACGTACTGGGGGAACAGCTCCCGGGACACCCGACAGATGTTTTTC.

A word on this clone: One junction end disagrees with the germline gene, perhaps due to a read error. The same CDR3 also results from other DNA sequences found in this sample. The rearrangement joins TRDV1 to TRDJ1; D might be TRDD3 (8 bases). The CDR3 length is 21 residues. Germline CDR1 TSWWSYY, CDR2 QGS. This chain's CDR3 is CALGENLPSFGDTSHTDKLIF. The CDR3 DNA sequence: TGTGCCCTTGGGGAGAACCTTCCTTCGTTCGGGGATACTTCCCACACCGATAAACTCATCTTT.